The present TCR beta chain was sequenced within a study of control samples from healthy donors and cancer patients. Only in-frame clones appear in the TCRdb table, and some are missing; sequencing was by immunoSEQ multiplex PCR. In the table there are roughly 20,000 clones, roughly 85% of which are singletons. V dropped 5 bases and J dropped 8; count of bases not matched to a gene: 8. The CDR3 extends over 13 amino acids. CDR1 is SGHTA and CDR2 is FQGTGA in the germline V gene. The receptor was isolated from a man at least 80 years old with head and neck cancer. The rearrangement uses TRBV7-3 and TRBJ1-2; 7 bases agree with TRBD1. Sequencing was carried out using PBMCs. The CDR3 loop reads CASSTGTARGYTF. CDR3 DNA: TGTGCCAGCAGCACCGGGACAGCACGCGGCTACACCTTC.